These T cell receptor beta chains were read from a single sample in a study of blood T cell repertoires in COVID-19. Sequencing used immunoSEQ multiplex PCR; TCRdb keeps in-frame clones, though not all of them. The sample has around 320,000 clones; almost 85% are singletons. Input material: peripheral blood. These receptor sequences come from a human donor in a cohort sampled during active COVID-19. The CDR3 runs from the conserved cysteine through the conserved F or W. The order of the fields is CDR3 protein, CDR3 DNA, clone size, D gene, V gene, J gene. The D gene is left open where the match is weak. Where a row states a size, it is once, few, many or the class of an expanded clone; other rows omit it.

CASSLVGANTGELFF	TGTGCCAGCAGCCTAGTAGGGGCGAACACCGGGGAGCTGTTTTTT	NA	NA	TRBV7-3	TRBJ2-2
CASSLTGGFYNEQFF	TGCGCCAGCAGCTTGACAGGGGGCTTCTACAATGAGCAGTTCTTC	once	TRBD1	TRBV5-1	TRBJ2-1
CADQGPDRYEQYF	TGTGCCGACCAGGGGCCGGATAGGTACGAGCAGTACTTC	NA	NA	TRBV21-1	TRBJ2-7
CAWSVPTFSGNTIYF	TGTGCCTGGAGTGTACCAACATTCTCTGGAAACACCATATATTTT	once	NA	TRBV30	TRBJ1-3
CASSSGQGNSKGTQYF	TGCGCCAGCAGCTCGGGACAGGGGAACTCAAAGGGCACGCAGTATTTT	NA	TRBD1	TRBV5-1	TRBJ2-3
CSVRRGSYEQYF	TGCAGCGTTCGCAGGGGATCCTACGAGCAGTACTTC	NA	NA	TRBV29-1	TRBJ2-7
CASSYSISSGDEQYF	TGTGCCAGCAGTTACTCGATTTCTAGCGGGGACGAGCAGTACTTC	NA	TRBD2	TRBV6-5	TRBJ2-7
CASSDDRNNEKLFF	TGTGCCAGCAGTGATGACAGGAATAATGAAAAACTGTTTTTT	NA	NA	TRBV2	TRBJ1-4
CASSIGRGYTF	TGTGCCAGTAGTATCGGCAGGGGCTACACCTTC	NA	NA	TRBV19	TRBJ1-2
CASRPGQAYNSPLHF	TGTGCCAGCAGACCTGGACAGGCCTATAATTCACCCCTCCACTTT	NA	TRBD1	TRBV3-1/TRBV3-2	TRBJ1-6
CASSLQGASQPQHF	TGTGCCAGCAGTCTACAGGGGGCAAGTCAGCCCCAGCATTTT	NA	TRBD1	TRBV27	TRBJ1-5
CASSLGGGKYGYTF	TGTGCCAGCAGCTTAGGGGGCGGGAAATATGGCTACACCTTC	NA	NA	TRBV7-2	TRBJ1-2
CASSQVPGQGNWGIPDTQYF	TGTGCCAGCAGCCAAGTACCGGGACAGGGGAACTGGGGAATCCCAGATACGCAGTATTTT	NA	TRBD1	TRBV4-2	TRBJ2-3
CASSDKQGSWADTQYF	TGTGCCAGCAGTGACAAACAGGGGAGTTGGGCAGATACGCAGTATTTT	NA	TRBD1	TRBV25-1	TRBJ2-3
CASSLGGGGQPQHF	TGTGCCAGCAGCTTAGGAGGGGGCGGTCAGCCCCAGCATTTT	NA	TRBD1	TRBV7-8	TRBJ1-5
CASSRDGFSEAFF	TGTGCCAGCAGCCGTGACGGGTTCTCTGAAGCTTTCTTT	NA	NA	TRBV5-4	TRBJ1-1
CSVEGLGTGIYEQYF	TGCAGCGTTGAGGGTCTGGGGACAGGGATCTACGAGCAGTACTTC	once	TRBD1	TRBV29-1	TRBJ2-7
CASGPIGTGELFF	TGTGCTAGTGGTCCGATCGGCACCGGGGAGCTGTTTTTT	NA	NA	TRBV12-5	TRBJ2-2
CASSLRTGNGYTF	TGTGCCAGCAGCTTACGGACAGGGAATGGCTACACCTTC	NA	TRBD1	TRBV7-8	TRBJ1-2
CASSYLERQYF	TGTGCCAGCAGTTATCTCGAGCGGCAGTACTTC	NA	NA	TRBV6-5	TRBJ2-7
CASSQEDRVRGKLFF	TGTGCCAGCAGCCAAGAAGACAGGGTTCGGGGAAAACTGTTTTTT	NA	TRBD1	TRBV3-1/TRBV3-2	TRBJ1-4
CASRATGNDQPQHF	TGTGCCAGCAGGGCTACCGGGAACGATCAGCCCCAGCATTTT	NA	NA	TRBV6-5	TRBJ1-5
CASSPDTDGLYGYTF	TGTGCCAGTAGTCCTGATACGGACGGACTCTATGGCTACACCTTC	NA	NA	TRBV19	TRBJ1-2
CASGGQVDTEAFF	TGTGCCAGCGGTGGACAGGTGGACACTGAAGCTTTCTTT	NA	TRBD1	TRBV2	TRBJ1-1
CASSLDTGPAKNIQYF	TGTGCCAGCAGCTTAGATACAGGGCCAGCCAAAAACATTCAGTACTTC	NA	NA	TRBV5-6	TRBJ2-4
CASSSLAGETGNTIYF	TGTGCCAGCTCATCCCTGGCAGGGGAGACTGGAAACACCATATATTTT	NA	NA	TRBV18	TRBJ1-3
CASTSQGMTEAFF	TGCGCCAGCACCTCACAGGGTATGACTGAAGCTTTCTTT	once	NA	TRBV5-1	TRBJ1-1
CASSLKGQGEKLFF	TGTGCCAGCAGCTTAAAGGGACAGGGAGAAAAACTGTTTTTT	NA	TRBD1	TRBV13	TRBJ1-4
CAQWDGANTEAFF	TGTGCCCAATGGGATGGGGCGAACACTGAAGCTTTCTTT	NA	NA	TRBV30	TRBJ1-1
CSASPAGFSGNTIYF	TGCAGTGCTAGTCCGGCAGGGTTCTCTGGAAACACCATATATTTT	NA	NA	TRBV20-1	TRBJ1-3
CASSSPRRANTGELFF	TGTGCCAGCAGCTCCCCCCGCAGGGCGAACACCGGGGAGCTGTTTTTT	NA	NA	TRBV28	TRBJ2-2
CASSQDRQGWAEAFF	TGCGCCAGCAGCCAAGATCGCCAGGGTTGGGCTGAAGCTTTCTTT	once	NA	TRBV4-1	TRBJ1-1
CAARDSLRTQYF	TGTGCCGCCCGGGACAGCTTGCGAACCCAGTACTTC	NA	TRBD1	TRBV6-5	TRBJ2-5
CASNPGQGNTGELFF	TGCGCCAGCAACCCGGGACAGGGCAACACCGGGGAGCTGTTTTTT	NA	TRBD1	TRBV5-1	TRBJ2-2
CASTSLNSEAFF	TGTGCCAGTACCTCTCTTAATTCCGAAGCTTTCTTT	NA	NA	TRBV19	TRBJ1-1
CASSLVRGTGRESEAFF	TGTGCCAGCAGCTTGGTACGCGGGACAGGGCGGGAGAGTGAAGCTTTCTTT	NA	TRBD1	TRBV5-6	TRBJ1-1